Below, 25 T cell receptor beta chains from the same sample are listed, as sequenced in a study of shared clonotypes between healthy human individuals. Clones were read by immunoSEQ multiplex PCR, and TCRdb kept only the in-frame ones, dropping some. The sample contains 400,000 to 600,000 clones, about 96% of which appear only once. The sequencing sample was made of naive CD4+ T cells sorted from blood. Subset indicated: CD45RA+ positively selected. The receptors originated from a woman aged 25 to 45 in good health.

This chain links TRBV14 with TRBJ2-5; 7 nucleotides agree with TRBD2. J was trimmed by 4 bases and V by 2 bases; bases with no gene match: 10. The CDR3 has 16 residues. CDR1 and CDR2 from the germline V gene are SGHDN and FVKESK. The CDR3 spells CASSQHLAVGGETQYF. CDR3 nucleotide sequence: TGTGCCAGCAGCCAACACCTAGCGGTCGGTGGAGAGACCCAGTACTTC. Combining the CDR3 with reference TRBV14 and TRBJ2-5 gives the whole variable domain EAGVTQFPSHSVIEKGQTVTLRCDPISGHDNLYWYRRVMGKEIKFLLHFVKESKQDESGMPNNRFLAERTGGTYSTLKVQPAELEDSGVYFCASSQHLAVGGETQYFGPGTRLLVL.

The chain couples TRBV28 to TRBJ2-5, with D possibly TRBD2 on 5 matching bases. Germline V gives CDR1 MDHEN, CDR2 SYDVKM. This CDR3 spans 11 amino acids. V dropped 5 bases and J dropped 11 bases, with 12 bases sitting between them. The CDR3 loop is CASSKLRGQYF. The CDR3 nucleotides read TGTGCCAGCAGTAAGCTACGCGGGCAGTACTTC.

The chain combines TRBV28 with TRBJ1-2; 9 nucleotides line up with TRBD1. The germline V gene encodes CDR1 MDHEN and CDR2 SYDVKM. V shed 5 bases, J shed 7 bases, and the junction held 14 bases outside the gene matches. This CDR3 contains 16 residues. The CDR3 region has the DNA TGTGCCAGCAGTCTCTCCGGGACAGGGATTGAAGGTGGCTACACCTTC. Its protein is CASSLSGTGIEGGYTF.

This chain links TRBV10-3 with TRBJ1-2; D gene uncertain. CDR3 length equals 13 residues. Trimming shortened V by 6 bases and J by 2 bases, and 10 bases separated the two germline ends. Germline values: CDR1 ENHRY, CDR2 SYGVKD. The CDR3, as DNA: TGTGCCATCAGCCGCGACGTCAACTATGGCTACACCTTC. This encodes CAISRDVNYGYTF.

The V and J genes are TRBV6-4 and TRBJ2-1; 15 nucleotides match TRBD2. The CDR3 sequence is 14 residues long. The germline V gene has CDR1 MRHNA and CDR2 SNTAGT. The ends lost 3 bases at V and 13 bases at J; junction bases unmatched: 4. This chain's CDR3 is CASSEGLAGGVQFF. The CDR3 bases are TGTGCCAGCAGTGAAGGACTAGCGGGAGGGGTTCAGTTCTTC.

The J gene is TRBJ1-1, the V gene TRBV6-6, with D unclear. The CDR3 has 15 residues. Trimming took off 0 bases at V and 4 bases at J, with 12 bases between the two ends. The germline V gene has CDR1 MNHNY and CDR2 SVGAGI (reference sequence). The CDR3 spells CASSYSPGGTTEAFF. CDR3 bases: TGTGCCAGCAGTTACTCCCCCGGAGGAACCACTGAAGCTTTCTTT.

The chain is built from TRBV5-1 and TRBJ1-1, with D possibly matching TRBD1 (6 bases). V lost 4 bases and J lost 4, with 17 bases in between. The germline CDR1 and CDR2 sequences are SGHRS and YFSETQ. This CDR3 comprises 15 residues. CDR3 bases: TGCGCCAGCAGCCCCTCTGCGGGGGCGGTCACTGAAGCTTTCTTT. Encoded protein: CASSPSAGAVTEAFF. Using reference TRBV5-1 and TRBJ1-1 for the parts outside the CDR3, the full variable domain is KAGVTQTPRYLIKTRGQQVTLSCSPISGHRSVSWYQQTPGQGLQFLFEYFSETQRNKGNFPGRFSGRQFSNSRSEMNVSTLELGDSALYLCASSPSAGAVTEAFFGQGTRLTVV.

V and J are TRBV12-2 and TRBJ1-5. TRBV12-2 is a pseudogene locus. This CDR3 comprises 11 residues. The CDR3 region has the DNA TGTGCAAGTCGCCTCAATCAGCCCCAGCATTTT. Amino acids: CASRLNQPQHF.

The chain couples TRBV27 to TRBJ1-4; tentative D call: TRBD1 (5 bases). Germline loops: CDR1 MNHEY, CDR2 SMNVEV (reference sequence). The CDR3 length is 16 residues. V was pared by 6 bases and J by 7 bases, with 21 bases between. This CDR3 is CASRTRGTVVSEKLFF. CDR3 sequence (DNA): TGTGCCAGCAGAACCCGAGGGACCGTCGTTAGTGAAAAACTGTTTTTT.

The chain carries TRBV27 and TRBJ1-1; 8 bases match TRBD1. Germline V gene data show CDR1 as MNHEY and CDR2 as SMNVEV (reference sequence). The junction had 12 bases not matched to a gene; V was cut back by 8 bases and J by 7 bases. This CDR3 spans 14 amino acids. The CDR3 sequence is CASAQPTGVNEAFF. CDR3 DNA sequence: TGTGCCAGCGCCCAACCGACAGGGGTCAATGAAGCTTTCTTT.

This chain connects TRBV19 to TRBJ1-3; TRBD1 is a possible D gene (6 bases). Trimming removed 7 bases from V and 0 bases from J, with 13 bases in between. This CDR3 has 15 amino acids. Germline loops: CDR1 LNHDA, CDR2 SQIVND (reference sequence). CDR3 region: CASKGDHYSGNTIYF. CDR3 nucleotide sequence: TGTGCCAGTAAGGGGGACCATTACTCTGGAAACACCATATATTTT.

The rearrangement uses TRBV29-1 and TRBJ2-7, with D possibly TRBD2 on 5 matching bases. The germline gives CDR1 SQVTM, CDR2 ANQGSEA. With 5 bases removed from V and 0 bases from J, the gap between germline ends came to 14 bases. The CDR3 is made up of 14 amino acids. The CDR3 DNA reads TGCAGCGTTAGATACGGGGAGAGCTCCTACGAGCAGTACTTC. Protein sequence: CSVRYGESSYEQYF.

The genes are TRBV5-4 and TRBJ2-2; tentative D call: TRBD1 (6 bases). V was shortened by 5 bases and J by 0 bases, with 11 bases between the two germline ends. The CDR3 extends over 15 amino acids. Looked up from germline, CDR1 is SGHNT and CDR2 is YYREEE (reference sequence). CDR3 region: CASSLQGSNTGELFF. Written as DNA, the CDR3 is TGTGCCAGCAGTTTGCAGGGGTCGAACACCGGGGAGCTGTTTTTT.

The V and J genes are TRBV10-3 and TRBJ2-3, with D hard to call. V lost 3 bases and J 1 base, leaving 5 bases between the germline ends. The CDR3 is made up of 13 amino acids. The germline CDR1 and CDR2 sequences are ENHRY and SYGVKD. CDR3 nucleotide sequence: TGTGCCATCAGTGACTGGGGCACAGATACGCAGTATTTT. Amino acid sequence: CAISDWGTDTQYF.

V and J are TRBV7-9 and TRBJ2-1, with TRBD1 identical over 8 bases. Germline CDR1 reads SEHNR; CDR2 reads FQNEAQ (reference sequence). This CDR3 spans 16 amino acids. Trimming removed 5 bases from V and 3 bases from J; junction bases left unmatched: 9. For the CDR3, the DNA is TGTGCCAGCAGCGCCCGGACAGGGCGAGGCTACAATGAGCAGTTCTTC. This translates into CASSARTGRGYNEQFF.

The chain is built from TRBV6-6 and TRBJ2-7, with 9 bases aligning to TRBD2. The CDR3 totals 14 residues. V shed 6 bases, J shed 2 bases, and the junction held 5 bases outside the gene matches. Germline CDR1 and CDR2: MNHNY and SVGAGI (reference sequence). The CDR3 nucleotides read TGTGCCAGCAGACTGACTAGCGGCACCTACGAGCAGTACTTC. Protein product: CASRLTSGTYEQYF.

This sequence joins TRBV4-1 and TRBJ1-5; D might be TRBD1 (6 bases). The germline V gene encodes CDR1 MGHRA and CDR2 YSYEKL. The CDR3 runs 17 residues. Trimming removed 1 base at V and 4 bases at J, with 17 bases between. This chain's CDR3 is CASSQVGGRGWNQPQHF. In nucleotides, the CDR3 is TGCGCCAGCAGCCAAGTGGGGGGCAGGGGATGGAATCAGCCCCAGCATTTT.

This clone was seen just once. The rearrangement joins TRBV18 to TRBJ2-5; TRBD1 agrees at 8 bases. V was pared by 4 bases and J by 2 bases, with 6 bases of the junction left unmatched. The CDR3 extends over 15 amino acids. From germline, CDR1 is KGHSH and CDR2 LQKENI. The CDR3 DNA follows: TGTGCCAGCTCACGGGCAGGGGGCTTTCAAGAGACCCAGTACTTC. Protein sequence: CASSRAGGFQETQYF.

This chain links TRBV7-4 with TRBJ2-7; D may match TRBD1 or TRBD2 (5 bases each). In germline, CDR1 is SGHVT, CDR2 SQSDAQ. The CDR3 covers 15 residues. Deletions cut 5 bases from V and 2 bases from J, with 16 bases between. The CDR3 DNA is TGTGCCAGCAGCCCCGGGCCGAGGGGAGCCTACGAGCAGTACTTC. This codes for CASSPGPRGAYEQYF. The whole variable domain, filled in from reference TRBV7-4 and TRBJ2-7, reads GAGVSQSPRYKVAKRGRDVALRCDSISGHVTLYWYRQTLGQGSEVLTYSQSDAQRDKSGRPSGRFSAERPERSVSTLKIQRTEQGDSAVYLCASSPGPRGAYEQYFGPGTRLTVT.

The V and J genes are TRBV28 and TRBJ1-1; D is uncertain. The CDR3 is 14 amino acids. Germline CDR1 MDHEN, CDR2 SYDVKM. Trimming pared 8 bases from V and 1 base from J, leaving 14 bases between. The CDR3 reads CASSFPLANTEAFF. CDR3 bases: TGTGCCAGCTCTTTTCCCCTAGCGAACACTGAAGCTTTCTTT. Looking up the rest from reference TRBV28 and TRBJ1-1 gives the full variable domain: DVKVTQSSRYLVKRTGEKVFLECVQDMDHENMFWYRQDPGLGLRLIYFSYDVKMKEKGDIPEGYSVSREKKERFSLILESASTNQTSMYLCASSFPLANTEAFFGQGTRLTVV.

V gene TRBV5-1 combines with J gene TRBJ2-7, with 7 bases matching TRBD1. In germline, CDR1 is SGHRS, CDR2 YFSETQ. The junction had 7 bases not matched to a gene; V was cut back by 1 base and J by 3 bases. This CDR3 contains 15 residues. CDR3 in DNA: TGCGCCAGCAGCTTGAGTCGGACAGGATACTACGAGCAGTACTTC. Translation gives CASSLSRTGYYEQYF. The complete variable domain, with remaining parts taken from reference TRBV5-1 and TRBJ2-7, reads KAGVTQTPRYLIKTRGQQVTLSCSPISGHRSVSWYQQTPGQGLQFLFEYFSETQRNKGNFPGRFSGRQFSNSRSEMNVSTLELGDSALYLCASSLSRTGYYEQYFGPGTRLTVT.

The genes are TRBV28 and TRBJ2-7, with D possibly being TRBD1 or TRBD2 (6 bases each). There are 15 residues in the CDR3. Germline V gene lookup returns CDR1 MDHEN and CDR2 SYDVKM. V was trimmed by 6 bases and J by 5 bases, leaving 20 bases between them. CDR3 amino acids: CASSQRGEWFHEQYF. The CDR3 DNA sequence: TGTGCCAGCAGCCAAAGGGGGGAGTGGTTCCACGAGCAGTACTTC.

CDR3 amino acids: CASSLGTGSSYEQYF. The CDR3 region has the DNA TGCGCCAGCAGCTTGGGGACAGGAAGCTCCTACGAGCAGTACTTC. The chain recombines TRBV5-1 with TRBJ2-7; TRBD1 agrees at 7 bases. Germline lookup yields CDR1 SGHRS and CDR2 YFSETQ. The V gene end was trimmed by 0 bases and the J gene end by 0 bases; junction bases not matched to a gene: 3. The CDR3 runs 15 residues.

The chain has TRBV2 and TRBJ2-6; D is perhaps TRBD2 (6 bases). Germline assignment: CDR1 SNHLY and CDR2 FYNNEI. The CDR3 is 17 amino acids. V was shortened by 9 bases and J by 0 bases, with 18 bases between the two germline ends. The CDR3 here is CASAKVAVSSGANVLTF. CDR3 DNA: TGTGCCAGTGCAAAGGTAGCGGTGAGCTCTGGGGCCAACGTCCTGACTTTC.

The rearrangement joins TRBV2 to TRBJ2-3; a possible D gene is TRBD2 (7 bases). The germline CDR1 and CDR2 sequences are SNHLY and FYNNEI. With 6 bases removed from V and 0 bases from J, the gap between germline ends came to 13 bases. This CDR3 spans 15 amino acids. CDR3 nucleotides: TGTGCCAGCAGGGGGGGGGACATTAGCACAGATACGCAGTATTTT. Translating it yields CASRGGDISTDTQYF.